These 24 T cell receptor beta chains originate from one sample sequenced in a study of blood T cell repertoires in COVID-19. Profiled with immunoSEQ multiplex PCR; TCRdb holds only in-frame clones, not every one. Of over 250,000 clones in the sample, approximately 89% were seen once. The sample comprised peripheral blood. These receptors were taken from a woman in her 70s with COVID-19, enrolled during active disease.

The V gene is TRBV28, the J gene TRBJ1-6; no definite D call. Trimming pared 6 bases from V and 7 bases from J, leaving 16 bases between. Germline V gene sequence: CDR1 MDHEN, CDR2 SYDVKM. The CDR3 contains 15 residues. Here the CDR3 reads CASSSPPGLNSPLHF. The CDR3 nucleotides are TGTGCCAGCAGCTCCCCCCCGGGGTTGAATTCACCCCTCCACTTT.

CDR3 loop: CASSGTGLYGYTF. CDR3 DNA sequence: TGTGCCAGCAGCGGGACAGGCCTCTATGGCTACACCTTC. This sequence joins TRBV7-9 and TRBJ1-2; TRBD1 matches 8 bases. The V and J ends lost 5 bases and 4 bases, in that order; junction bases with no gene match: 3. Germline CDR1 and CDR2: SEHNR and FQNEAQ (reference sequence). The CDR3 loop spans 13 amino acids.

The chain has TRBV28 and TRBJ1-6; D gene ambiguous. The CDR3 spans 12 residues. The germline CDR1 and CDR2 sequences are MDHEN and SYDVKM. V lost 11 bases, J lost 6 bases, and 11 bases lay in between. CDR3 DNA: TGTGCCGGGTCGACTGTTAATTCACCCCTCCACTTT. Protein: CAGSTVNSPLHF.

The chain combines TRBV12-3 or TRBV12-4 with TRBJ2-7, with D perhaps TRBD1 (5 bases). Between the trimmed V and J ends, which lost 6 bases and 2 bases, there was a span of 11 bases. The CDR3 totals 13 residues. CDR3 amino acids: CASSGRTTYEQYF. DNA of the CDR3: TGTGCCAGCAGCGGACGGACAACCTACGAGCAGTACTTC.

The gene calls are TRBV4-3 and TRBJ2-3, with 15 nucleotides matching TRBD2. The CDR3 length is 18 residues. Germline CDR1 and CDR2: LGHNA and YSLEER. V lost 1 base and J lost 4; bases outside the gene matches: 6. The chain's CDR3 is CASSQVGTSGRLADTQYF. Written as DNA, the CDR3 is TGCGCCAGCAGCCAAGTGGGGACTAGCGGGAGGTTGGCAGATACGCAGTATTTT.

This clone was seen just once. This rearrangement joins TRBV30 to TRBJ2-1, with TRBD2 matching 7 bases. CDR1 and CDR2 (germline): GTSNPN, SVGIG (reference sequence). The trim removed 0 bases at V and 5 bases at J, leaving 4 bases unmatched. The CDR3 is 14 amino acids. CDR3 sequence reads: CAWSVGAGNNEQFF. The CDR3 region has the DNA TGTGCCTGGAGTGTGGGAGCGGGGAACAATGAGCAGTTCTTC.

The table lists this clone with a count of one. This chain joins TRBV4-1 and TRBJ1-1, with a weak D call TRBD1 (5 bases). From germline, CDR1 is MGHRA and CDR2 YSYEKL. The CDR3 has 16 residues. The V gene lost 4 bases and the J gene lost 1 base, with 16 bases spanning the gap. CDR3 sequence: CASSPRELTGNTEAFF. The CDR3 DNA is TGCGCCAGCAGCCCCAGAGAACTTACAGGGAACACTGAAGCTTTCTTT.

The table lists this clone with a few counts. The gene calls are TRBV15 and TRBJ1-1; 10 nucleotides agree with TRBD1. The CDR3 spans 15 residues. J gave up 11 bases and V 3 bases, and 12 bases lay outside the gene matches. Germline V gives CDR1 LNHNV, CDR2 YYDKDF (reference sequence). In DNA, the CDR3 is TGTGCCACCAGCAGGGACGGGACAGGGGCGTCGATGGCTTTCTTT. This codes for CATSRDGTGASMAFF.

The chain is built from TRBV2 and TRBJ2-5; 9 nucleotides agree with TRBD1. Germline trimming cut 7 bases from V and 2 bases from J; bases unmatched to any gene: 5. Per the germline V gene, CDR1 is SNHLY and CDR2 is FYNNEI. CDR3 length equals 14 residues. CDR3 loop: CASTKGQGQETQYF. CDR3 nucleotides: TGTGCCAGCACTAAAGGACAGGGGCAAGAGACCCAGTACTTC.

This clone was picked up one time. The chain couples TRBV7-9 to TRBJ1-2; TRBD1 is a possible D gene (6 bases). This CDR3 contains 13 residues. The germline gives CDR1 SEHNR, CDR2 FQNEAQ (reference sequence). Trimming shortened V by 5 bases and J by 8 bases, and 15 bases separated the two germline ends. The DNA of the CDR3 is TGTGCCAGCAGCCCGACAGGAGTCAGGGGCTACACCTTC. This gives the protein CASSPTGVRGYTF.

This sequence joins TRBV27 and TRBJ2-7, with D uncertain. The CDR3 is made up of 12 amino acids. With 3 bases removed from V and 0 bases from J, the gap between germline ends came to 3 bases. CDR1 is MNHEY and CDR2 is SMNVEV in the germline V gene (reference sequence). This CDR3 is CASSFLSYEQYF. Written as DNA, the CDR3 is TGTGCCAGCAGTTTCCTCTCCTACGAGCAGTACTTC.

This chain uses TRBV24-1 with TRBJ1-4; D might be TRBD1 (5 bases). This CDR3 has 15 amino acids. V was pared by 4 bases and J by 8 bases, with 16 bases between. Germline-derived CDR1 and CDR2 are KGHDR and SFDVKD. In DNA, the CDR3 is TGTGCCACCAGTGACCCAAGCGGGGCTGAAGAAAAACTGTTTTTT. It codes for CATSDPSGAEEKLFF.

This clone was counted between two and nine times. The chain couples TRBV18 to TRBJ1-1; 9 bases match TRBD1. CDR1 is KGHSH and CDR2 is LQKENI in the germline V gene. The CDR3 runs to 15 residues. J lost 4 bases, V lost 6 bases, and 9 bases had no gene match. In nucleotides, the CDR3 is TGTGCCAGCTCTCCGTACAGGGGGCTGGGCACTGAAGCTTTCTTT. Protein product: CASSPYRGLGTEAFF.

The chain carries TRBV6-5 and TRBJ2-7; D may be TRBD2 (6 bases). Between the trimmed V and J ends, which lost 0 bases and 1 base, there was a span of 10 bases. The CDR3 has 15 residues. The germline CDR1 and CDR2 sequences are MNHEY and SVGAGI. CDR3: CASSYSAGSSYEQYF. CDR3 nucleotide sequence: TGTGCCAGCAGTTACTCTGCGGGATCGTCCTACGAGCAGTACTTC.

The rearrangement links TRBV6-5 to TRBJ2-1; no clear D gene. The CDR3 length is 13 residues. Germline assignment: CDR1 MNHEY and CDR2 SVGAGI. Trimming shortened V by 7 bases and J by 3 bases, and 10 bases separated the two germline ends. In nucleotides, the CDR3 is TGTGCCAGCAACTCCGGCGGCTACAATGAGCAGTTCTTC. Its protein is CASNSGGYNEQFF.

This chain connects TRBV11-2 to TRBJ1-1; D might be TRBD1 (6 bases). The V and J ends lost 7 bases and 3 bases respectively, with 9 bases between them. The CDR3 is 12 amino acids. Germline loops: CDR1 SGHAT, CDR2 FQNNGV. The CDR3 sequence: CASKTGHTEAFF. The CDR3 DNA reads TGTGCCAGCAAAACAGGGCACACTGAAGCTTTCTTT.

The V gene is TRBV28, the J gene TRBJ2-7, with 10 bases matching TRBD2. Per the germline V gene, CDR1 is MDHEN and CDR2 is SYDVKM. V gave up 3 bases and J gave up 5 bases; unmatched junction bases: 1. The CDR3 spans 13 residues. The CDR3 coding sequence is TGTGCCAGCAGTTTGCTAGCGGGAGACGAGCAGTACTTC. Amino acids: CASSLLAGDEQYF.

This chain uses TRBV6-5 with TRBJ2-1; the match to TRBD2 covers 9 bases. Germline assignment: CDR1 MNHEY and CDR2 SVGAGI. The CDR3 is made up of 15 amino acids. Trimming at V came to 6 bases and at J to 6 bases, leaving 9 bases not matched to a gene. CDR3 bases: TGTGCCAGCAGCCAGAAAGCGGGAGGTAGCAATGAGCAGTTCTTC. Protein: CASSQKAGGSNEQFF.

The V gene is TRBV6-6, the J gene TRBJ2-5, with D possibly matching TRBD1 (5 bases). The CDR3 contains 13 residues. Germline V gene sequence: CDR1 MNHNY, CDR2 SVGAGI (reference sequence). The V end lost 4 bases, the J end lost 4 bases, and 10 bases lay between the germline ends. The CDR3 DNA reads as TGTGCCAGCAGTTTGAGACAGTCAGAGACCCAGTACTTC. As protein: CASSLRQSETQYF.

V gene TRBV7-9 combines with J gene TRBJ1-4, with D perhaps matching TRBD1 (5 bases). V was clipped by 5 bases and J by 13 bases, with 17 bases between them. The CDR3 spans 13 residues. Germline V gives CDR1 SEHNR, CDR2 FQNEAQ (reference sequence). CDR3 protein: CASSPLQGARLFF. The CDR3 DNA sequence: TGTGCCAGCAGCCCCCTCCAAGGGGCAAGACTGTTTTTT.

The CDR3 DNA reads as TGTGCCAGCTCACCACCGACGGGACAGGGAAGCCACACAGATACGCAGTATTTT. Its translation: CASSPPTGQGSHTDTQYF. The chain employs TRBV18 and TRBJ2-3, with TRBD1 identical over 9 bases. The CDR3 runs to 18 residues. Germline V gives CDR1 KGHSH, CDR2 LQKENI. V lost 0 bases to trimming and J lost 2 bases; unmatched junction nucleotides: 9.

V and J are TRBV3-1 (or the pseudogene TRBV3-2) and TRBJ1-3; D may be TRBD1 (5 bases). CDR1 and CDR2 (germline): LGHDT, YNNKEL (reference sequence). This CDR3 spans 15 amino acids. V lost 4 bases and J 3 bases, leaving 13 bases between the germline ends. The CDR3 loop reads CASSPSDSDGNTIYF. The CDR3 region has the DNA TGTGCCAGCAGCCCTAGCGACAGCGATGGAAACACCATATATTTT.

This chain uses TRBV19 with TRBJ2-2; D is possibly TRBD1 (5 bases). Germline V gene sequence: CDR1 LNHDA, CDR2 SQIVND (reference sequence). The CDR3 is made up of 16 amino acids. Trimming cost V 5 bases and J 5 bases, with 18 bases left between them. Here the CDR3 DNA reads TGTGCCAGTAGTGTAGGGGCTCCGGTGGGTACCGGGGAGCTGTTTTTT. This codes for CASSVGAPVGTGELFF.

This clone was seen once. The rearrangement links TRBV29-1 to TRBJ2-5; either TRBD1 or TRBD2 may supply D (5 bases each). V gave up 7 bases and J gave up 2 bases, with 11 bases separating them. Germline-derived CDR1 and CDR2 are SQVTM and ANQGSEA. The CDR3 is 12 residues long. CDR3 in DNA: TGCAGCGGGGGCGGGCAGCAAGAGACCCAGTACTTC. Its translation: CSGGGQQETQYF.